Listed here is a single T cell receptor beta chain. Its antigen remains unidentified. This sample is drawn from a study of shared clonotypes between healthy human individuals. Study-wide results and caveats: Some naive CD4 clonotypes, around 4.9%, turned up in common across four donors.

Each replicate PCR on the sorted subsets used roughly 190 ng DNA (around 30,000 T cell genomes). Methods used by the authors: Junction-only immunoSEQ data arrived without quality scores, meaning filtering differed. Only in-frame clones appear in the TCRdb table, and some are missing; sequencing was by immunoSEQ multiplex PCR. V, J and clone size are those of that table, while D and trimming were read from the DNA. Of about 1.5 million clones listed, under 99% are singletons. Healthy and HIV-negative, the adult donors had no recent acute infections or vaccinations. V gave up 2 bases and J gave up 6 bases, with 11 bases separating them. Germline CDR1 MNHNY, CDR2 SVGAGI (reference sequence). The CDR3 has 13 amino acids.

Sequenced sample: naive CD4+ T cells sorted from blood. Subset reported: CD45RA+ positively selected. The chain carries TRBV6-6 and TRBJ2-7; a possible D gene is TRBD1 (5 bases). This sequence originates from a man aged 25 to 45 in good health. The CDR3: CASSYTGYGEQYF. The CDR3 nucleotides are TGTGCCAGCAGTTACACAGGCTACGGCGAGCAGTACTTC.